This record covers a single TCR beta chain. Some clones are missing from TCRdb's copy, which holds only in-frame ones; the method was immunoSEQ multiplex PCR. The table shows 65,000 to 95,000 clones, with approximately 96% occurring only once. This specimen belongs to a study of technical replicates of blood from several donors. This receptor was obtained from a human donor in good health. Sequenced: T cells isolated from PBMCs.

CDR3 sequence (DNA): TGTGCCAGCAGCTTAGCGGGAGGGGGGGAGACCCAGTACTTC. Residues: CASSLAGGGETQYF. This sequence joins TRBV7-2 and TRBJ2-5; D may be TRBD2 (7 bases). The CDR3 runs 14 residues. V shed 0 bases and J shed 5 bases, with 10 bases lying between them. The germline CDR1 and CDR2 sequences are SGHTA and FQGNSA. Supplemented by reference TRBV7-2 and TRBJ2-5, the full variable domain reads GAGVSQSPSNKVTEKGKDVELRCDPISGHTALYWYRQSLGQGLEFLIYFQGNSAPDKSGLPSDRFSAERTGGSVSTLTIQRTQQEDSAVYLCASSLAGGGETQYFGPGTRLLVL.